These T cell receptor beta chains were read from a single sample in a study of OX40 agonist ivuxolimab in advanced cancers. The protocol was immunoSEQ multiplex PCR, while the TCRdb copy is restricted to in-frame clones and leaves out a portion. The table shows about 15,000 clones, with around nine tenths occurring only once. The material was CD4+ or CD8+ T cells sorted from blood, obtained in a trial of the OX40 agonist ivuxolimab. All receptors derive from an adult with an advanced solid tumor such as melanoma, head and neck, liver or kidney cancer. CDR3s include the opening cysteine and the closing phenylalanine or tryptophan. A D gene is named only where the DNA matches it firmly. Size is stated for part of the rows, as once, few or many counts, or as a class when the clone is expanded.

CDR3aa: CASSPGLGTEAFF
CDR3nt: TGCGCCAGCAGCCCAGGGTTGGGCACTGAAGCTTTCTTT
d_gene: NA
v_gene: TRBV5-1
abundance: NA
j_gene: TRBJ1-1

CDR3aa: CASSGDRGIDEQFF
CDR3nt: TGTGCCAGCAGCGGGGACAGGGGCATAGATGAGCAGTTCTTC
d_gene: TRBD1
v_gene: TRBV7-9
abundance: once
j_gene: TRBJ2-1

CDR3aa: CASGSGLGPQHF
CDR3nt: TGTGCCAGCGGGAGCGGCCTGGGGCCCCAGCATTTT
d_gene: NA
v_gene: TRBV6-1
abundance: NA
j_gene: TRBJ1-5

CDR3aa: CASSPDRGDNEQFF
CDR3nt: TGTGCCAGCAGTCCGGACAGGGGCGACAATGAGCAGTTCTTC
d_gene: TRBD1
v_gene: TRBV2
abundance: NA
j_gene: TRBJ2-1

CDR3aa: CASSPPWGGVTYTEAFF
CDR3nt: TGTGCCAGTAGTCCCCCGTGGGGGGGTGTGACTTACACTGAAGCTTTCTTT
d_gene: NA
v_gene: TRBV19
abundance: NA
j_gene: TRBJ1-1

CDR3aa: CASSPGQGAASFF
CDR3nt: TGTGCCAGCAGCCCGGGACAGGGGGCCGCGTCTTTCTTT
d_gene: TRBD1
v_gene: TRBV7-9
abundance: few
j_gene: TRBJ1-1

CDR3aa: CASTSDRVGNRNYGYTF
CDR3nt: TGTGCCAGCACCTCGGACAGGGTGGGTAATCGAAACTATGGCTACACCTTC
d_gene: TRBD1
v_gene: TRBV9
abundance: NA
j_gene: TRBJ1-2

CDR3aa: CASSLRDSPYEQYF
CDR3nt: TGTGCCAGCAGCTTACGGGACAGTCCCTACGAGCAGTACTTC
d_gene: TRBD1
v_gene: TRBV7-9
abundance: NA
j_gene: TRBJ2-7

CDR3aa: CASSYRAPTDTQYF
CDR3nt: TGCGCCAGCAGCTACCGGGCCCCCACAGATACGCAGTATTTT
d_gene: NA
v_gene: TRBV5-1
abundance: NA
j_gene: TRBJ2-3

CDR3aa: CASSQRGTGETSYNEQFF
CDR3nt: TGCGCCAGCAGCCAGAGAGGGACAGGGGAAACCTCCTACAATGAGCAGTTCTTC
d_gene: TRBD1
v_gene: TRBV4-1
abundance: NA
j_gene: TRBJ2-1

CDR3aa: CASRSSAGPNEQFF
CDR3nt: TGTGCCAGCCGGTCTTCGGCGGGTCCCAATGAGCAGTTCTTC
d_gene: NA
v_gene: TRBV6-1
abundance: few
j_gene: TRBJ2-1

CDR3aa: CASGQGVVLNTEAFF
CDR3nt: TGTGCCTCAGGACAGGGGGTGGTGTTGAACACTGAAGCTTTCTTT
d_gene: TRBD1
v_gene: TRBV30
abundance: NA
j_gene: TRBJ1-1

CDR3aa: CASSSTGIQEQYF
CDR3nt: TGTGCCAGCAGCTCGACAGGGATACAGGAGCAGTACTTC
d_gene: TRBD1
v_gene: TRBV7-2
abundance: NA
j_gene: TRBJ2-7

CDR3aa: CASTGGQGRYEQYF
CDR3nt: TGTGCCAGCACAGGTGGACAGGGCCGCTACGAGCAGTACTTC
d_gene: TRBD1
v_gene: TRBV6-5
abundance: NA
j_gene: TRBJ2-7

CDR3aa: CASSVGTGPNYGYTF
CDR3nt: TGCGCCAGCAGCGTCGGGACAGGGCCTAACTATGGCTACACCTTC
d_gene: TRBD1
v_gene: TRBV5-1
abundance: NA
j_gene: TRBJ1-2

CDR3aa: CASSQGAGRNEQFF
CDR3nt: TGTGCCAGCAGCCAAGGCGCGGGTAGGAATGAGCAGTTCTTC
d_gene: NA
v_gene: TRBV14
abundance: NA
j_gene: TRBJ2-1

CDR3aa: CASSVDHSSTDTQYF
CDR3nt: TGTGCCAGCAGCGTAGATCACAGTAGCACAGATACGCAGTATTTT
d_gene: NA
v_gene: TRBV9
abundance: NA
j_gene: TRBJ2-3

CDR3aa: CASSLGDSSGANVLTF
CDR3nt: TGCGCCAGCAGCTTGGGGGACAGCTCTGGGGCCAACGTCCTGACTTTC
d_gene: TRBD1
v_gene: TRBV5-1
abundance: NA
j_gene: TRBJ2-6

CDR3aa: CASSLRGVNEKLFF
CDR3nt: TGTGCCAGCAGCTTAAGAGGGGTGAATGAAAAACTGTTTTTT
d_gene: NA
v_gene: TRBV13
abundance: NA
j_gene: TRBJ1-4

CDR3aa: CASSWRPTDTNYGYTF
CDR3nt: TGTGCCAGCAGCTGGCGGCCGACAGACACTAACTATGGCTACACCTTC
d_gene: NA
v_gene: TRBV5-8
abundance: NA
j_gene: TRBJ1-2

CDR3aa: CASSLDGGYTDTQYF
CDR3nt: TGTGCCAGCAGCTTAGACGGGGGTTACACAGATACGCAGTATTTT
d_gene: NA
v_gene: TRBV7-3
abundance: few
j_gene: TRBJ2-3

CDR3aa: CASSLRTGNTIYF
CDR3nt: TGTGCCAGCAGTCTCAGGACTGGAAACACCATATATTTT
d_gene: NA
v_gene: TRBV2
abundance: NA
j_gene: TRBJ1-3

CDR3aa: CASSVRGSGSYEQYF
CDR3nt: TGTGCCAGCAGCGTTAGGGGTTCCGGGTCCTACGAGCAGTACTTC
d_gene: NA
v_gene: TRBV5-8
abundance: NA
j_gene: TRBJ2-7

CDR3aa: CASSTGQGRFSGELFF
CDR3nt: TGTGCCAGCAGCACAGGACAGGGAAGATTCTCCGGGGAGCTGTTTTTT
d_gene: TRBD1
v_gene: TRBV5-4
abundance: NA
j_gene: TRBJ2-2

CDR3aa: CASSGTAYKVHEQYF
CDR3nt: TGTGCCAGCAGCGGAACGGCCTACAAAGTACACGAGCAGTACTTC
d_gene: NA
v_gene: TRBV7-8
abundance: NA
j_gene: TRBJ2-7

CDR3aa: CASSAVDNYGYTF
CDR3nt: TGTGCCAGCAGTGCGGTGGATAACTATGGCTACACCTTC
d_gene: NA
v_gene: TRBV6-1
abundance: NA
j_gene: TRBJ1-2

CDR3aa: CASSLLTGSYNEQFF
CDR3nt: TGCGCCAGCAGCTTGCTCACAGGGTCCTACAATGAGCAGTTCTTC
d_gene: NA
v_gene: TRBV5-1
abundance: NA
j_gene: TRBJ2-1

CDR3aa: CASSQGLAGDLTQWYF
CDR3nt: TGTGCCAGCAGCCAGGGACTAGCGGGGGACTTGACGCAGTGGTATTTT
d_gene: TRBD2
v_gene: TRBV5-6
abundance: once
j_gene: TRBJ2-3

CDR3aa: CASSSGPIYEQYF
CDR3nt: TGTGCCAGCAGTTCAGGACCGATCTACGAGCAGTACTTC
d_gene: NA
v_gene: TRBV6-5
abundance: NA
j_gene: TRBJ2-7

CDR3aa: CASSPLLAGGHKGQFF
CDR3nt: TGTGCCAGCAGTCCATTACTAGCGGGGGGCCACAAAGGGCAGTTCTTC
d_gene: TRBD2
v_gene: TRBV11-1
abundance: NA
j_gene: TRBJ2-1

CDR3aa: CTSSQGIGQGAMNTEAFF
CDR3nt: TGCACCAGCAGCCAAGGAATCGGACAGGGGGCAATGAACACTGAAGCTTTCTTT
d_gene: NA
v_gene: TRBV1
abundance: NA
j_gene: TRBJ1-1

CDR3aa: CASSLTKNTEAFF
CDR3nt: TGTGCCAGCAGCTTAACAAAGAACACTGAAGCTTTCTTT
d_gene: NA
v_gene: TRBV5-4
abundance: NA
j_gene: TRBJ1-1

CDR3aa: CASSIGGGANYGYTF
CDR3nt: TGTGCCAGTAGTATCGGGGGGGGCGCTAACTATGGCTACACCTTC
d_gene: NA
v_gene: TRBV19
abundance: once
j_gene: TRBJ1-2

CDR3aa: CAWNNHPTALQGTGELFF
CDR3nt: TGTGCCTGGAACAACCACCCGACGGCCCTGCAGGGCACCGGGGAGCTGTTTTTT
d_gene: NA
v_gene: TRBV30
abundance: NA
j_gene: TRBJ2-2

CDR3aa: CASSSADRRLINTEAFF
CDR3nt: TGTGCCAGTAGTAGCGCGGACAGGCGGCTCATAAACACTGAAGCTTTCTTT
d_gene: TRBD1
v_gene: TRBV19
abundance: NA
j_gene: TRBJ1-1

CDR3aa: CASTLWTSGNTIYF
CDR3nt: TGTGCCAGCACCCTATGGACATCCGGAAACACCATATATTTT
d_gene: NA
v_gene: TRBV6-1
abundance: once
j_gene: TRBJ1-3

CDR3aa: CASSPGHEQFF
CDR3nt: TGTGCCAGCAGCCCCGGCCATGAGCAGTTCTTC
d_gene: NA
v_gene: TRBV11-2
abundance: NA
j_gene: TRBJ2-1

CDR3aa: CASSFGQGNEKLFF
CDR3nt: TGTGCCAGCTCCTTTGGACAGGGGAATGAAAAACTGTTTTTT
d_gene: TRBD1
v_gene: TRBV27
abundance: NA
j_gene: TRBJ1-4

CDR3aa: CASSLFYGTASIGYTF
CDR3nt: TGTGCCAGCAGTTTATTTTACGGGACAGCGTCGATTGGCTACACCTTC
d_gene: TRBD1
v_gene: TRBV27
abundance: NA
j_gene: TRBJ1-2

CDR3aa: CASSASSGQGSSEQYF
CDR3nt: TGCGCCAGCAGTGCTTCTTCTGGACAGGGGTCATCCGAGCAGTACTTC
d_gene: TRBD1
v_gene: TRBV10-1
abundance: once
j_gene: TRBJ2-7

CDR3aa: CATMGAASGNTIYF
CDR3nt: TGTGCCACCATGGGGGCGGCCTCTGGAAACACCATATATTTT
d_gene: NA
v_gene: TRBV19
abundance: NA
j_gene: TRBJ1-3

CDR3aa: CASSSGYEESRAGELFF
CDR3nt: TGCGCCAGCAGCTCCGGGTATGAGGAGTCAAGGGCCGGGGAGCTGTTTTTT
d_gene: NA
v_gene: TRBV4-1
abundance: NA
j_gene: TRBJ2-2

CDR3aa: CASSQGQIANTGELFF
CDR3nt: TGCGCCAGCAGCCAGGGGCAAATCGCGAACACCGGGGAGCTGTTTTTT
d_gene: NA
v_gene: TRBV5-1
abundance: once
j_gene: TRBJ2-2

CDR3aa: CASSLGVPTDTQYF
CDR3nt: TGTGCCAGCAGCCTAGGTGTGCCTACAGATACGCAGTATTTT
d_gene: NA
v_gene: TRBV11-2
abundance: NA
j_gene: TRBJ2-3

CDR3aa: CASSQGGSSSPLHF
CDR3nt: TGCGCCAGCAGCCAAGGAGGCTCCAGTTCACCCCTCCACTTT
d_gene: NA
v_gene: TRBV4-1
abundance: once
j_gene: TRBJ1-6

CDR3aa: CASSRTAGETQYF
CDR3nt: TGCGCCAGCAGCAGGACGGCCGGGGAGACCCAGTACTTC
d_gene: NA
v_gene: TRBV5-1
abundance: NA
j_gene: TRBJ2-5

CDR3aa: CASSHPGLPDTEAFF
CDR3nt: TGTGCCAGCTCGCACCCAGGACTGCCGGACACTGAAGCTTTCTTT
d_gene: NA
v_gene: TRBV18
abundance: once
j_gene: TRBJ1-1

CDR3aa: CASTTGFYEQYF
CDR3nt: TGTGCCAGCACCACAGGATTCTACGAGCAGTACTTC
d_gene: NA
v_gene: TRBV2
abundance: medium-sized
j_gene: TRBJ2-7

CDR3aa: CASSHGEGQPQHF
CDR3nt: TGTGCCAGCAGCCACGGAGAGGGACAGCCCCAGCATTTT
d_gene: NA
v_gene: TRBV6-5
abundance: NA
j_gene: TRBJ1-5

CDR3aa: CASSPEVNTEAFF
CDR3nt: TGTGCCAGCAGCCCAGAAGTGAACACTGAAGCTTTCTTT
d_gene: NA
v_gene: TRBV11-1
abundance: NA
j_gene: TRBJ1-1